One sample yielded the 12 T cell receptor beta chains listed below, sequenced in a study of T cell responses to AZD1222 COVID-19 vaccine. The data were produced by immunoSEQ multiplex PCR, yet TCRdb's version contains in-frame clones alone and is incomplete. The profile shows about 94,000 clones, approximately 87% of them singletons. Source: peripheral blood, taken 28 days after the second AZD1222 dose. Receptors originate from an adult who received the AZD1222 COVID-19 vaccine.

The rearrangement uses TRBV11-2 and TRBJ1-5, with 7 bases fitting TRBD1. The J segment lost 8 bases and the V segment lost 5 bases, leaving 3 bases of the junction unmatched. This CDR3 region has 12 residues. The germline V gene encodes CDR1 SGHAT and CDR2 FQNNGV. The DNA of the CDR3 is TGTGCCAGCAGCAGAACAGGGGAGCCCCAGCATTTT. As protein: CASSRTGEPQHF. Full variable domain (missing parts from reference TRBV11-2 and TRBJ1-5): EAGVAQSPRYKIIEKRQSVAFWCNPISGHATLYWYQQILGQGPKLLIQFQNNGVVDDSQLPKDRFSAERLKGVDSTLKIQPAKLEDSAVYLCASSRTGEPQHFGDGTRLSIL.

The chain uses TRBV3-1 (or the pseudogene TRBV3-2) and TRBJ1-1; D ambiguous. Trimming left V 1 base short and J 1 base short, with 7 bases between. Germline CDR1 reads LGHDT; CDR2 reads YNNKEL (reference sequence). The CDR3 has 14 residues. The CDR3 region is CASSQGHPNTEAFF. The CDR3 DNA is TGTGCCAGCAGCCAAGGGCACCCGAACACTGAAGCTTTCTTT.

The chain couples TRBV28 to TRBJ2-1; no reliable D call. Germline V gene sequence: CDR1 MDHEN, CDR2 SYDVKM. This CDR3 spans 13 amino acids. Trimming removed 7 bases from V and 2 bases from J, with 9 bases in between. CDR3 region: CASKESAYNEQFF. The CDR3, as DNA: TGTGCCAGCAAGGAGTCTGCCTACAATGAGCAGTTCTTC.

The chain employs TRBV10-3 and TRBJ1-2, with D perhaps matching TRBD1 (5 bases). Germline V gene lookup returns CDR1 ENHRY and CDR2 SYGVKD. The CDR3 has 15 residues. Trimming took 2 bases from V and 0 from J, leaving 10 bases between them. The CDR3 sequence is CAISEPDTANYGYTF. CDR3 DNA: TGTGCCATCAGTGAGCCGGACACTGCTAACTATGGCTACACCTTC.

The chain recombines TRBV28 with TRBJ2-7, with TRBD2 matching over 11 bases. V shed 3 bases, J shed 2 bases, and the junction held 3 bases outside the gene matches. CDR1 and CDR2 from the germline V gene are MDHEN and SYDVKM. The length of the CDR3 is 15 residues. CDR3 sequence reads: CASSFPTSGTYEQYF. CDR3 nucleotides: TGTGCCAGCAGTTTCCCGACTAGCGGGACCTACGAGCAGTACTTC. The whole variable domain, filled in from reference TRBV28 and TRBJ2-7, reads DVKVTQSSRYLVKRTGEKVFLECVQDMDHENMFWYRQDPGLGLRLIYFSYDVKMKEKGDIPEGYSVSREKKERFSLILESASTNQTSMYLCASSFPTSGTYEQYFGPGTRLTVT.

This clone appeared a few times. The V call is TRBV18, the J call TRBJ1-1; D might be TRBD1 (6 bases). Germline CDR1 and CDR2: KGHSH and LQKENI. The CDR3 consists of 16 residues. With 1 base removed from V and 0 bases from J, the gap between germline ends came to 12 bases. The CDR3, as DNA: TGTGCCAGCTCACCACAACAGGGATCCCTGAACACTGAAGCTTTCTTT. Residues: CASSPQQGSLNTEAFF.

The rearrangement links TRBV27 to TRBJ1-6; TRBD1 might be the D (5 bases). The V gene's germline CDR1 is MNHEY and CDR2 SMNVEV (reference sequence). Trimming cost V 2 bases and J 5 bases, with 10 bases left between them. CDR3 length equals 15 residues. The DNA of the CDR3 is TGTGCCAGCAGTTTAAGGCAGGGCCATAATTCACCCCTCCACTTT. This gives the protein CASSLRQGHNSPLHF.

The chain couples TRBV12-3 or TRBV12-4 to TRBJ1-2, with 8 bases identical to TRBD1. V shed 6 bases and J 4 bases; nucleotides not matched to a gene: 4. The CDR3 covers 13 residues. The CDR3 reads CASSGQGGYGYTF. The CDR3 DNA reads TGTGCCAGCAGCGGACAGGGAGGCTATGGCTACACCTTC.

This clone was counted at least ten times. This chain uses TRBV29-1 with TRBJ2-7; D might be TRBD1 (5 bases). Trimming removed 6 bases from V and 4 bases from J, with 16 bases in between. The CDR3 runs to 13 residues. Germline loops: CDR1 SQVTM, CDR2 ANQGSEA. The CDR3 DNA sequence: TGCAGCGTGAGTTGGGGCTTGACGTACGAGCAGTACTTC. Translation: CSVSWGLTYEQYF.

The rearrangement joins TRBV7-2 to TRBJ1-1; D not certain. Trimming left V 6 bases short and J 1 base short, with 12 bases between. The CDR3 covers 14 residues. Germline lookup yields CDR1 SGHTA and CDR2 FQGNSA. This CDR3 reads CASSPRHPNTEAFF. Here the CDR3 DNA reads TGTGCCAGCAGTCCACGACACCCGAACACTGAAGCTTTCTTT.

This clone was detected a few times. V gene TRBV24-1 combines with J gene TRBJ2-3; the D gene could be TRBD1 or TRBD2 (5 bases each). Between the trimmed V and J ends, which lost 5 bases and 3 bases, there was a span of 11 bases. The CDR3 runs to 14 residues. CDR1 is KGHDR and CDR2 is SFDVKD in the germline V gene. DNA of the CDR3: TGTGCCACCAGTGGGGTCAGGGAGACAGATACGCAGTATTTT. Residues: CATSGVRETDTQYF.

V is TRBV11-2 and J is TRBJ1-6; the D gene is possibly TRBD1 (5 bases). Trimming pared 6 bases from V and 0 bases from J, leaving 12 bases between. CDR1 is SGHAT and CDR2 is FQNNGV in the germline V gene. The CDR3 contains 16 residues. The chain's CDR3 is CASSSGSGSYNSPLHF. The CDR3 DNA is TGTGCCAGCAGTTCAGGGTCGGGCTCCTATAATTCACCCCTCCACTTT.